This T cell receptor beta chain originates from a study of OX40 agonist ivuxolimab in advanced cancers. Background for the entire study: Ivuxolimab was a fully human IgG2 agonistic monoclonal antibody targeting the costimulatory receptor OX40 (CD134). Intravenous ivuxolimab was administered to patients every 2 weeks at six dose levels: 0.01, 0.1, 0.3, 1.5, 3 and 10 mg/kg. Of the approximately 54 dose-escalation patients, hepatocellular carcinoma was present in approximately 20, melanoma in approximately 15, renal cell carcinoma in 9 and head and neck cancer in 9. The dose-escalation cohort was 82.7% male with a mean age of around 64 years, ranging from about 23 to 85. Patients were allowed to have had prior anti-PD-1, anti-PD-L1 or anti-CTLA-4 therapy, and 40% to 45% of the dose-escalation patients had been treated with checkpoint inhibitors. Partial responses occurred in three dose-escalation patients: two with cutaneous melanoma and one with hepatocellular carcinoma. Peripheral TCRbeta sequencing aimed to test whether ivuxolimab altered TCR sequence diversity and caused clonal T-cell expansion. The paper reports the monotherapy dose-escalation portion (N of about 50 patients) of the phase I ivuxolimab trial.

Genomic DNA was isolated from the sorted cells so that the TCRbeta CDR3 region could be sequenced. TCRbeta CDR3 regions were sequenced using the immunoSEQ Assay. The source is immuneACCESS, and TCRdb retained only in-frame sequences with V and J called. Part of the clones is not carried over; for the studies checked, unresolved V genes explain less than half of this, and the remainder is unexplained. The sample yields 55,000 to 70,000 clones; approximately 83% were counted once. The top ten clones comprise roughly 0.88% of the sample. The sample holds a few counts of this clone. No antigen is known for it. No clone much larger than this one lies a single base away; base qualities are absent. Patients with autoimmune disease history or receiving systemic immunosuppression were excluded from the trial. Peripheral blood for TCR sequencing was collected from all dose cohorts at baseline, on cycle 4 day 1, and on cycle 7 day 1. The samples were taken from a phase I, first-in-human, multicenter, open-label dose-escalation trial of ivuxolimab. The trial enrolled adults with locally advanced or metastatic head and neck squamous cell, hepatocellular, melanoma or renal cell carcinoma. Before TCR sequencing, CD4+ T cells and CD8+ T cells from peripheral blood were sorted into separate populations.

Study-wide findings and limitations: In the 0.1-3.0 mg/kg groups, partial responders had among the lowest normalized peripheral clonal expansion, particularly in CD8+ T cells. Low levels of normalized T-cell clonal expansion were also seen in some patients who did not respond. At doses of 0.1 to 3.0 mg/kg, clonal expansion of both CD4+ and CD8+ blood T cells was observed from baseline to week 6. Which antigens the clonally expanded peripheral T cells were specific for was not determined. On average, CD8+ T cells showed more expanded clones than CD4+ T cells after ivuxolimab.

Germline trimming: 5 bases from V, 2 bases from J; junction bases outside gene matches: 6. Including cysteine and phenylalanine, the CDR3 has 16 amino acids. The only DNA kept is the CDR3, 48 bases in frame from the first base. Sequences LNHDA (CDR1) and SQIVND (CDR2) are obtained from the germline V gene (reference sequence). The chain couples TRBV19 to TRBJ2-1; TRBD2 fits 10 bases in the junction. The starting material was CD4+ or CD8+ T cells sorted from blood, obtained in a trial of the OX40 agonist ivuxolimab. The sequence came from an adult with an advanced solid tumor such as melanoma, head and neck, liver or kidney cancer. The sequenced DNA is TGTGCCAGTAGTCCTCATAGCGGGAGGCCCTACAATGAGCAGTTCTTC. It is translated as CASSPHSGRPYNEQFF.